Listed below are T cell receptor beta chains from one sample, sequenced in a study of blood T cell repertoires in COVID-19. Produced via immunoSEQ multiplex PCR; TCRdb's table is partial and in-frame only. Of roughly 77,000 clones in the sample, 80% to 90% were seen once. Material for sequencing was peripheral blood. Receptor source: a human donor in a cohort sampled during active COVID-19. The CDR3 runs from the conserved cysteine through the conserved F or W. A D gene is named only where the DNA matches it firmly. Size tells how often a clone was seen (once, few, many) or the class of an expanded clone, and some rows leave it out.

v_gene	abundance	len	j_gene	d_gene	CDR3nt	CDR3aa
TRBV4-1	-	16	TRBJ2-2	-	TGCGCCAGCAGCCAAGATAGAGACTTCACGGGCGGGGAGCTGTTTTTT	CASSQDRDFTGGELFF
TRBV19	few	15	TRBJ2-5	TRBD1	TGTGCCAGTAGTACAGACAGGGCAGAGTGGGAGACCCAGTACTTC	CASSTDRAEWETQYF
TRBV6-5	few	12	TRBJ2-7	-	TGTGCCAGCGGCGACAGATTTTACGAGCAGTACTTC	CASGDRFYEQYF
TRBV29-1	-	12	TRBJ1-1	-	TGCAGCGTCGACGAGGTTCGAACTGAAGCTTTCTTT	CSVDEVRTEAFF
TRBV10-1	once	13	TRBJ2-5	TRBD2	TGCGCCAGCAGTGTAGCGGGGCAAGAGACCCAGTACTTC	CASSVAGQETQYF
TRBV5-4	-	16	TRBJ1-1	-	TGTGCCAGCACGCCGGCGCGGGGCTTCATGAACACTGAAGCTTTCTTT	CASTPARGFMNTEAFF
TRBV27	-	15	TRBJ1-5	-	TGTGCCAGCAGTCCTTCAGGGAGGAGGGATCAGCCCCAGCATTTT	CASSPSGRRDQPQHF
TRBV19	few	15	TRBJ2-1	-	TGTGCCAGTAGTCCAAGGACAGACCCCTACAATGAGCAGTTCTTC	CASSPRTDPYNEQFF
TRBV9	once	14	TRBJ2-3	-	TGTGCCAGCAGCTTTCGGGCAGGGCTAGATACGCAGTATTTT	CASSFRAGLDTQYF
TRBV10-3	once	11	TRBJ1-1	TRBD1	TGTGCCTCCAGGGGGTTCACTGAAGCTTTCTTT	CASRGFTEAFF
TRBV20-1	-	13	TRBJ1-2	-	TGCAGTGCTAGTCAGGGGCCGGGCTATGGCTACACCTTC	CSASQGPGYGYTF
TRBV19	-	12	TRBJ2-7	TRBD2	TGTGCCAGTAGTGGTAGCGGGGGCGAGCAGTACTTC	CASSGSGGEQYF
TRBV24-1	-	16	TRBJ2-5	TRBD2	TGTGCCACCAGTGATCCTAGCGGGGGATACCAAGAGACCCAGTACTTC	CATSDPSGGYQETQYF
TRBV15	-	12	TRBJ2-7	-	TGTGCCACCAGCAGAGAGGGCTTCGAGCAGTACTTC	CATSREGFEQYF
TRBV2	-	14	TRBJ2-2	-	TGTGCCAGCAGTTCGGAGCAAAACACCGGGGAGCTGTTTTTT	CASSSEQNTGELFF
TRBV6-5	-	14	TRBJ2-7	-	TGTGCCAGCAGTTACTCGAGTCCCAGGGGCGAGCAGTACTTC	CASSYSSPRGEQYF
TRBV28	-	14	TRBJ1-1	-	TGTGCCAGCAGGATAACAGCGGTAAGGGCTGAAGCTTTCTTT	CASRITAVRAEAFF
TRBV5-1	-	15	TRBJ2-1	TRBD2	TGCGCCAGCAGCTCCTGGACTAGCGTATCCAATGAGCAGTTCTTC	CASSSWTSVSNEQFF
TRBV30	once	15	TRBJ2-7	TRBD2	TGTGCCTGGAGGGGGAGCGGGGAGCCCTCCTACGAGCAGTACTTC	CAWRGSGEPSYEQYF
TRBV3-1/TRBV3-2	few	15	TRBJ1-2	TRBD1	TGTGCCAGCAGCTTCGGGACAGAGGGCCCCTATGGCTACACCTTC	CASSFGTEGPYGYTF
TRBV28	-	18	TRBJ2-3	TRBD2	TGTGCCAGCAGTCCGGGGACTAGCGGGGACTCCCCCACAGATACGCAGTATTTT	CASSPGTSGDSPTDTQYF
TRBV19	-	15	TRBJ2-7	TRBD2	TGTGCCAGTAGTATGAATAGCGGGAGCAGCAACGAGCAGTACTTC	CASSMNSGSSNEQYF
TRBV11-1	once	16	TRBJ2-3	TRBD2	TGTGCCAGCAGCTTCGTAGCGGGCTGGGGCACAGATACGCAGTATTTT	CASSFVAGWGTDTQYF
TRBV6-2/TRBV6-3	once	13	TRBJ2-7	TRBD2	TGTGCCAGCAGTTACGATAGCGGGTACGAGCAGTACTTC	CASSYDSGYEQYF
TRBV7-6	-	14	TRBJ2-7	TRBD2	TGTGCCAGCAGCAATCAGCGGGAGATGGGGGAGCAGTACTTC	CASSNQREMGEQYF
TRBV19	-	14	TRBJ1-1	TRBD1	TGTGCCAGTTCAGGGGGGCCGGTGAACACTGAAGCTTTCTTT	CASSGGPVNTEAFF